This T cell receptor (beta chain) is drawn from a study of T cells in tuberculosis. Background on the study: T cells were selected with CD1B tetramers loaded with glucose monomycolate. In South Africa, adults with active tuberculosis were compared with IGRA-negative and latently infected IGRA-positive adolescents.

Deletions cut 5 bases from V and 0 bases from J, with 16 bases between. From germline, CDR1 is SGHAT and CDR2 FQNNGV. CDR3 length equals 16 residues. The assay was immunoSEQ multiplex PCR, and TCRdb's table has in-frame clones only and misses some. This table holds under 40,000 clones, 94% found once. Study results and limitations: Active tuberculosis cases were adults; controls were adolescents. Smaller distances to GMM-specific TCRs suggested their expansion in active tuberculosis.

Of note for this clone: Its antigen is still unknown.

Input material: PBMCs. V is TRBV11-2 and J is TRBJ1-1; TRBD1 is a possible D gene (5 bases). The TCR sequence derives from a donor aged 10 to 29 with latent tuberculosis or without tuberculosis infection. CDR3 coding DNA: TGTGCCAGCAGCCAGGGTAGGGTTAGTGTGAACACTGAAGCTTTCTTT. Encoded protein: CASSQGRVSVNTEAFF.